These 32 T cell receptor beta chains were sequenced from one sample in a study of blood T cell repertoires in COVID-19. This table comes from immunoSEQ multiplex PCR, and its TCRdb copy is limited to in-frame clones, with some not included. The repertoire includes some 73,000 clones, roughly 85% of them detected once, and roughly 8.9% sits in the top ten. Material: peripheral blood. These TCRs come from a man in his fifties or sixties with COVID-19, enrolled during active disease.

This chain connects TRBV28 to TRBJ1-2; the match to TRBD1 covers 8 bases. The CDR3 has 15 residues. V lost 2 bases to trimming and J lost 2 bases; unmatched junction nucleotides: 4. Germline values: CDR1 MDHEN, CDR2 SYDVKM. The CDR3 coding sequence is TGTGCCAGCAGTTTACAACAGGGGGTAAACTATGGCTACACCTTC. It specifies CASSLQQGVNYGYTF.

Only one count was recorded for this clone. The chain couples TRBV5-1 to TRBJ2-1, with 14 bases lining up with TRBD2. Germline CDR1 SGHRS, CDR2 YFSETQ. V gave up 4 bases and J gave up 7 bases; unmatched junction bases: 16. The CDR3 totals 19 residues. In nucleotides, the CDR3 is TGCGCCAGCAGCGAAACCGGGACTAGCGGGGGCTTGAGGTGGAATGAGCAGTTCTTC. Its protein is CASSETGTSGGLRWNEQFF.

V gene TRBV5-1 combines with J gene TRBJ2-4, with 8 bases fitting TRBD1. Per the germline V gene, CDR1 is SGHRS and CDR2 is YFSETQ. The junction had 11 bases not matched to a gene; V was cut back by 3 bases and J by 6 bases. The CDR3 extends over 16 amino acids. The DNA of the CDR3 is TGCGCCAGCAGCTGGGGGGCAGGGGGCGCCTTAAACATTCAGTACTTC. Its protein is CASSWGAGGALNIQYF.

The chain combines TRBV2 with TRBJ2-7, with D maybe TRBD1 (5 bases). Germline V gives CDR1 SNHLY, CDR2 FYNNEI. Trimming took off 6 bases at V and 6 bases at J, with 18 bases between the two ends. There are 14 residues in the CDR3. The CDR3 bases are TGTGCCAGCAGAGTACAAACAGGACGCGGCGAGCAGTACTTC. Protein product: CASRVQTGRGEQYF.

The gene calls are TRBV19 and TRBJ1-4; 9 bases match TRBD1. The CDR3 covers 16 residues. The junction had 8 bases not matched to a gene; V was cut back by 5 bases and J by 4 bases. From germline, CDR1 is LNHDA and CDR2 SQIVND (reference sequence). This chain's CDR3 is CASSPGTGNGNEKLFF. The CDR3 nucleotides read TGTGCCAGTAGTCCCGGGACAGGGAACGGTAATGAAAAACTGTTTTTT.

This chain connects TRBV4-1 to TRBJ1-1; D gene unclear. V was shortened by 0 bases and J by 8 bases, with 16 bases between the two germline ends. The CDR3 spans 15 residues. Germline V gene lookup returns CDR1 MGHRA and CDR2 YSYEKL. CDR3 in DNA: TGCGCCAGCAGCCAAGATGCCCGGGAAGCCCCAGAAGCTTTCTTT. This encodes CASSQDAREAPEAFF.

The chain employs TRBV5-1 and TRBJ1-2; 7 bases line up with TRBD1. This CDR3 spans 13 amino acids. Germline V lookup: CDR1 SGHRS, CDR2 YFSETQ. V gave up 4 bases and J gave up 2 bases; unmatched junction bases: 2. CDR3 in amino acids: CASSHRGNYGYTF. DNA for the CDR3: TGCGCCAGCAGCCACAGGGGAAACTATGGCTACACCTTC.

The chain couples TRBV5-1 to TRBJ1-3; maybe TRBD1 (5 bases). Germline values: CDR1 SGHRS, CDR2 YFSETQ. This CDR3 comprises 15 residues. Trimming left V 1 base short and J 4 bases short, with 12 bases between. CDR3 loop: CASSLRPGLGNTIYF. CDR3 sequence (DNA): TGCGCCAGCAGCTTGAGGCCAGGGTTAGGAAACACCATATATTTT.

The chain combines TRBV25-1 with TRBJ2-5, with D possibly matching TRBD2 (6 bases). V was shortened by 2 bases and J by 3 bases, with 13 bases between the two germline ends. The CDR3 runs 15 residues. The V gene's germline CDR1 is MGHDK and CDR2 SYGVNS. CDR3 sequence: CASSEKGAGKETQYF. CDR3 in DNA: TGTGCCAGCAGTGAAAAAGGGGCGGGGAAAGAGACCCAGTACTTC.

The V and J genes are TRBV14 and TRBJ2-1; 7 positions match TRBD1. This CDR3 comprises 15 residues. Per the germline V gene, CDR1 is SGHDN and CDR2 is FVKESK. The junction had 3 bases not matched to a gene; V was cut back by 1 base and J by 3 bases. DNA of the CDR3: TGTGCCAGCAGCCAAGCAGGGGGTGTCTACAATGAGCAGTTCTTC. It specifies CASSQAGGVYNEQFF.

The gene calls are TRBV6-5 and TRBJ2-5; D gene unclear. The germline V gene has CDR1 MNHEY and CDR2 SVGAGI. The germline V and J ends were trimmed by 2 bases and 8 bases, with 12 bases remaining between them. This CDR3 has 13 amino acids. This CDR3 is CASSYLLGETQYF. The CDR3 coding sequence is TGTGCCAGCAGTTACCTCCTCGGAGAAACCCAGTACTTC.

The chain carries TRBV4-1 and TRBJ1-5; D not resolved. This CDR3 is 15 amino acids long. Between the trimmed V and J ends, which lost 0 bases and 3 bases, there was a span of 9 bases. Looked up from germline, CDR1 is MGHRA and CDR2 is YSYEKL. The CDR3 loop is CASSQDGRVNQPQHF. CDR3 DNA sequence: TGCGCCAGCAGCCAAGACGGGAGGGTCAATCAGCCCCAGCATTTT.

This clone showed up just once. The chain couples TRBV3-1 (or the pseudogene TRBV3-2) to TRBJ2-1; possible D gene TRBD2, 6 bases. The ends were cut back, 4 bases at V and 12 bases at J, with 16 bases in the middle. Per the germline V gene, CDR1 is LGHDT and CDR2 is YNNKEL (reference sequence). The length of the CDR3 is 13 residues. The CDR3 DNA reads as TGTGCCAGCAGCCCAGGGACTCCTCAAGGGCAGTTCTTC. Protein product: CASSPGTPQGQFF.

The chain recombines TRBV11-2 with TRBJ2-7; TRBD2 agrees at 7 bases. CDR1 is SGHAT and CDR2 is FQNNGV in the germline V gene. The CDR3 is 14 amino acids. Trimming removed 1 base from V and 2 bases from J; junction bases left unmatched: 2. This chain's CDR3 is CASSLAAGPYEQYF. The CDR3, as DNA: TGTGCCAGCAGCTTAGCAGCGGGACCCTACGAGCAGTACTTC. The full variable domain, its missing parts supplied by reference TRBV11-2 and TRBJ2-7, is EAGVAQSPRYKIIEKRQSVAFWCNPISGHATLYWYQQILGQGPKLLIQFQNNGVVDDSQLPKDRFSAERLKGVDSTLKIQPAKLEDSAVYLCASSLAAGPYEQYFGPGTRLTVT.

In this sample, this clone turned up a few times. The rearrangement joins TRBV4-2 to TRBJ1-3; tentative D call: TRBD1 (6 bases). Germline V gene sequence: CDR1 LGHNA, CDR2 YNFKEQ. V shed 0 bases and J shed 0 bases, with 18 bases lying between them. The CDR3 loop spans 19 amino acids. The chain's CDR3 is CASSQDGQGRFYSGNTIYF. The CDR3 bases are TGTGCCAGCAGCCAAGATGGGCAGGGGCGTTTCTACTCTGGAAACACCATATATTTT.

The chain carries TRBV7-2 and TRBJ1-4, with a possible D match to TRBD1 (6 bases). CDR3 length: 16 residues. CDR1 is SGHTA and CDR2 is FQGNSA in the germline V gene. The V gene lost 4 bases and the J gene lost 8 bases, with 20 bases spanning the gap. The CDR3 bases are TGTGCCAGCAGCTATCTGGGGGGGGCCGTCGGGGAAAAACTGTTTTTT. Translation: CASSYLGGAVGEKLFF. Full variable domain (remainder filled in from reference TRBV7-2 and TRBJ1-4): GAGVSQSPSNKVTEKGKDVELRCDPISGHTALYWYRQSLGQGLEFLIYFQGNSAPDKSGLPSDRFSAERTGGSVSTLTIQRTQQEDSAVYLCASSYLGGAVGEKLFFGSGTQLSVL.

The rearrangement joins TRBV3-1 (or the pseudogene TRBV3-2) to TRBJ1-1, with TRBD1 as a possible D gene (6 bases). The CDR3 extends over 13 amino acids. Trimming cost V 1 base and J 3 bases, with 6 bases left between them. Germline loops: CDR1 LGHDT, CDR2 YNNKEL (reference sequence). The CDR3 nucleotides read TGTGCCAGCAGCCAAGGGGGGCACACTGAAGCTTTCTTT. Encoded protein: CASSQGGHTEAFF.

The chain combines TRBV6-5 with TRBJ2-7; perhaps TRBD2 as D (5 bases). CDR1 is MNHEY, CDR2 SVGAGI, per germline. Deletions cut 7 bases from V and 3 bases from J, with 19 bases between. The CDR3 contains 15 residues. In DNA form, the CDR3 reads TGTGCCAGCACCCTCCTTGAGGGCAGCTACTACGAGCAGTACTTC. This translates into CASTLLEGSYYEQYF.

There are a few counts of this clone. The J gene is TRBJ1-1, the V gene TRBV14, with a possible D match to TRBD1 (5 bases). Germline CDR1 reads SGHDN; CDR2 reads FVKESK. CDR3 length equals 11 residues. Trimming cost V 6 bases and J 8 bases, with 10 bases left between them. The CDR3 bases are TGTGCCAGCAGGGCGACAGTAGAAGCTTTCTTT. Protein: CASRATVEAFF. Drawing the rest from reference TRBV14 and TRBJ1-1, the complete variable domain is EAGVTQFPSHSVIEKGQTVTLRCDPISGHDNLYWYRRVMGKEIKFLLHFVKESKQDESGMPNNRFLAERTGGTYSTLKVQPAELEDSGVYFCASRATVEAFFGQGTRLTVV.

V gene TRBV4-2 combines with J gene TRBJ2-3, with 11 positions matching TRBD2. This CDR3 spans 17 amino acids. V gave up 2 bases and J gave up 1 base; unmatched junction bases: 5. CDR1 is LGHNA and CDR2 is YNFKEQ in the germline V gene. CDR3 coding DNA: TGTGCCAGCAGCCAAACCGGGACTAGCGGTGGCACAGATACGCAGTATTTT. It codes for CASSQTGTSGGTDTQYF.

V usage is TRBV18 and J usage is TRBJ2-3; 7 bases fit TRBD2. V shed 3 bases, J shed 0 bases, and the junction held 3 bases outside the gene matches. The CDR3 totals 15 residues. CDR1 KGHSH and CDR2 LQKENI come from the germline V gene. DNA of the CDR3: TGTGCCAGCTCACCGAGCGGGATTAGCACAGATACGCAGTATTTT. This translates into CASSPSGISTDTQYF.

V is TRBV30 and J is TRBJ1-2; D is unresolved. The germline V and J ends were trimmed by 3 bases and 0 bases, with 8 bases remaining between them. This CDR3 is built from 13 residues. The germline gives CDR1 GTSNPN, CDR2 SVGIG (reference sequence). CDR3 residues: CAWRELANYGYTF. CDR3 bases: TGTGCCTGGAGGGAGCTAGCTAACTATGGCTACACCTTC.

Comment on this clone: This sample also contains other DNA sequences that code for the same CDR3. The CDR3 spells CASSLPRDNNQPQHF. For the CDR3, the DNA is TGTGCCAGCAGTTTACCCCGGGACAACAATCAGCCCCAGCATTTT. The chain joins TRBV28 to TRBJ1-5; a possible D gene is TRBD1 (6 bases). In germline, CDR1 is MDHEN, CDR2 SYDVKM. This CDR3 is built from 15 residues. V gave up 2 bases and J gave up 3 bases, with 11 bases separating them. The full variable domain, rest sourced from reference TRBV28 and TRBJ1-5, is DVKVTQSSRYLVKRTGEKVFLECVQDMDHENMFWYRQDPGLGLRLIYFSYDVKMKEKGDIPEGYSVSREKKERFSLILESASTNQTSMYLCASSLPRDNNQPQHFGDGTRLSIL.

This sequence joins TRBV5-1 and TRBJ2-3, with a possible D match to TRBD2 (5 bases). V was cut by 1 base and J by 5 bases, with 11 bases left in between. This CDR3 has 14 residues. CDR1 is SGHRS, CDR2 YFSETQ, per germline. The CDR3 nucleotides read TGCGCCAGCAGCTTGTCCGGAGGAGTAGATACGCAGTATTTT. It translates to CASSLSGGVDTQYF.

This rearrangement joins TRBV4-3 to TRBJ2-6; D is unclear. The CDR3 extends over 18 amino acids. The germline V and J ends were trimmed by 4 bases and 4 bases, with 20 bases remaining between them. CDR1 is LGHNA, CDR2 YSLEER, per germline. Here the CDR3 reads CASSPLRTVTTGANVLTF. In DNA, the CDR3 is TGCGCCAGCAGCCCCCTAAGAACGGTAACCACGGGGGCCAACGTCCTGACTTTC.

This chain uses TRBV6-5 with TRBJ1-2; possibly TRBD1 for D (6 bases). The germline V and J ends were trimmed by 2 bases and 5 bases, with 9 bases remaining between them. This CDR3 contains 13 residues. The germline V gene encodes CDR1 MNHEY and CDR2 SVGAGI. CDR3 sequence reads: CASSYGTSYGYTF. The CDR3 DNA follows: TGTGCCAGCAGTTACGGGACAAGTTATGGCTACACCTTC.

The chain combines TRBV6-6 with TRBJ1-5; a possible D gene is TRBD1 (6 bases). This CDR3 has 15 amino acids. Germline V gives CDR1 MNHNY, CDR2 SVGAGI (reference sequence). V was trimmed by 6 bases and J by 5 bases, leaving 17 bases between them. The CDR3, as DNA: TGTGCCAGCAGAATTGGTCGGGGGGCGTATCAGCCCCAGCATTTT. This gives the protein CASRIGRGAYQPQHF.

About this clone: One end of the junction is discordant with germline, which a read error may explain. The V and J genes are TRBV4-1 and TRBJ2-3; perhaps TRBD2 as D (6 bases). From germline, CDR1 is MGHRA and CDR2 YSYEKL. This CDR3 comprises 14 residues. DNA for the CDR3: TGCGCCAGCAGCGCCGGGGGATCCACATATACGCAGTATTTT. Translation gives CASSAGGSTYTQYF.

V and J are TRBV19 and TRBJ1-5; the match to TRBD1 covers 11 bases. CDR1 is LNHDA, CDR2 SQIVND, per germline (reference sequence). The V gene end was trimmed by 7 bases and the J gene end by 6 bases; junction bases not matched to a gene: 8. This CDR3 comprises 15 residues. The DNA of the CDR3 is TGTGCCAGTAATGAGGGACAGGGGGTAGCTCAGCCCCAGCATTTT. Protein sequence: CASNEGQGVAQPQHF.

V and J are TRBV28 and TRBJ1-6; TRBD1 matches 7 bases. Germline V gives CDR1 MDHEN, CDR2 SYDVKM. The CDR3 sequence is 14 residues long. The junction had 10 bases not matched to a gene; V was cut back by 11 bases and J by 6 bases. The CDR3 region has the DNA TGTGCCGGAAATATCCGGACAGGTAATTCACCCCTCCACTTT. Its protein is CAGNIRTGNSPLHF.

The V and J genes are TRBV3-1 (or the pseudogene TRBV3-2) and TRBJ2-1, with 8 bases lining up with TRBD2. In germline, CDR1 is LGHDT, CDR2 YNNKEL (reference sequence). The CDR3 sequence is 16 residues long. The V and J ends lost 4 bases and 2 bases, in that order; junction bases with no gene match: 7. CDR3 protein: CASSPTGGRTYNEQFF. For the CDR3, the DNA is TGTGCCAGCAGCCCAACGGGGGGGCGGACCTACAATGAGCAGTTCTTC.

This clone was detected a few times. The chain links TRBV11-2 to TRBJ1-2; unclear D gene. The V gene's germline CDR1 is SGHAT and CDR2 FQNNGV. The CDR3 has 16 residues. Deletions cut 1 base from V and 5 bases from J, with 17 bases between. The CDR3 loop reads CASSLVPGPAEYGYTF. In DNA form, the CDR3 reads TGTGCCAGCAGCTTAGTTCCAGGCCCGGCAGAGTATGGCTACACCTTC.